This T cell receptor beta chain emerged from a study of OX40 agonist ivuxolimab in advanced cancers. Whole-study context: Those enrolled were 82.7% male, with a mean age of about 60 years and ages from roughly 20 to 85. Study conclusions and caveats: More expanded clones were seen, on average, in CD8+ T cells than in CD4+.

The repertoire was sequenced with immunoSEQ multiplex PCR; TCRdb's copy has only in-frame clones and lacks some. The sample records tens of thousands of clones, roughly 84% being singletons. V lost 5 bases and J 2 bases, leaving 10 bases between the germline ends. Germline V lookup: CDR1 SGHNT, CDR2 YENEEA. This CDR3 region has 15 residues. Comments on this clone: What it binds is not known.

Blood specimens came from baseline, cycle 4 day 1, and cycle 7 day 1. The receptor was isolated from an adult with an advanced solid tumor such as melanoma, head and neck, liver or kidney cancer. The V gene is TRBV11-3, the J gene TRBJ2-6; D remains ambiguous. The sample consisted of CD4+ or CD8+ T cells sorted from blood, taken in a trial of the OX40 agonist ivuxolimab. The chain's CDR3 is CASSPSGAGANVLTF. The CDR3 coding sequence is TGTGCCAGCAGCCCATCTGGGGCTGGGGCCAACGTCCTGACTTTC.